Listed below are T cell receptor beta chains from one sample, sequenced in a study of OX40 agonist ivuxolimab in advanced cancers. Assay: immunoSEQ multiplex PCR; the TCRdb copy retains only in-frame clones and omits some. Of about 53,000 clones listed, approximately 90% are singletons. Sequenced material: CD4+ or CD8+ T cells sorted from blood, taken in a trial of the OX40 agonist ivuxolimab. The source of these receptors is an adult with an advanced solid tumor such as melanoma, head and neck, liver or kidney cancer. Both conserved end residues are part of each CDR3. A D gene is named only where the DNA matches it firmly. Size tells how often a clone was seen (once, few, many) or the class of an expanded clone, and some rows leave it out.

j_gene: TRBJ2-1; v_gene: TRBV6-5; abundance: -; d_gene: TRBD1; CDR3aa: CASSPRDRAYNEQFF; CDR3nt: TGTGCCAGCAGCCCGCGGGACAGGGCCTACAATGAGCAGTTCTTC
j_gene: TRBJ2-3; v_gene: TRBV9; abundance: -; d_gene: -; CDR3aa: CASSILVSSTDTQYF; CDR3nt: TGTGCCAGCAGCATCCTTGTTTCAAGCACAGATACGCAGTATTTT
j_gene: TRBJ1-2; v_gene: TRBV5-6; abundance: -; d_gene: -; CDR3aa: CASSWNPRDNYGYTF; CDR3nt: TGTGCCAGCAGCTGGAATCCCCGGGACAACTATGGCTACACCTTC
j_gene: TRBJ2-3; v_gene: TRBV5-1; abundance: -; d_gene: -; CDR3aa: CASSLADRHTDTQYF; CDR3nt: TGCGCCAGCAGCTTGGCGGACAGACACACAGATACGCAGTATTTT
j_gene: TRBJ2-7; v_gene: TRBV6-6; abundance: -; d_gene: -; CDR3aa: CASSLAESYEQYF; CDR3nt: TGTGCCAGCAGCCTGGCAGAGTCCTACGAGCAGTACTTC
j_gene: TRBJ1-5; v_gene: TRBV19; abundance: -; d_gene: -; CDR3aa: CASSYGPNQPQHF; CDR3nt: TGTGCCAGTAGTTATGGACCTAATCAGCCCCAGCATTTT
j_gene: TRBJ2-6; v_gene: TRBV7-3; abundance: few; d_gene: TRBD1; CDR3aa: CASSSQGAGGANVLTF; CDR3nt: TGTGCCAGCAGCTCACAGGGGGCCGGTGGGGCCAACGTCCTGACTTTC
j_gene: TRBJ2-2; v_gene: TRBV14; abundance: -; d_gene: TRBD1; CDR3aa: CASRLSGTGPGELFF; CDR3nt: TGTGCCAGCAGACTATCCGGGACAGGGCCCGGGGAGCTGTTTTTT
j_gene: TRBJ2-1; v_gene: TRBV9; abundance: -; d_gene: TRBD2; CDR3aa: CASSVGLRRERGGNEQFF; CDR3nt: TGTGCCAGCAGCGTAGGCCTGAGGCGGGAGAGGGGCGGTAATGAGCAGTTCTTC
j_gene: TRBJ2-1; v_gene: TRBV5-4; abundance: -; d_gene: -; CDR3aa: CASSLGGGISYNEQFF; CDR3nt: TGTGCCAGCAGCTTGGGTGGAGGTATCTCCTACAATGAGCAGTTCTTC
j_gene: TRBJ1-1; v_gene: TRBV5-6; abundance: -; d_gene: -; CDR3aa: CASSLRGPGSTEAFF; CDR3nt: TGTGCCAGCAGCTTGCGGGGCCCAGGAAGCACTGAAGCTTTCTTT
j_gene: TRBJ2-7; v_gene: TRBV7-6; abundance: -; d_gene: TRBD1; CDR3aa: CASSLGSRDRAQTPTYEQYF; CDR3nt: TGTGCCAGCAGCTTAGGGTCCCGGGACAGGGCACAAACTCCCACCTACGAGCAGTACTTC
j_gene: TRBJ1-3; v_gene: TRBV15; abundance: -; d_gene: -; CDR3aa: CATSPGGSTYGNTIYF; CDR3nt: TGTGCCACCAGCCCGGGGGGCAGTACTTATGGAAACACCATATATTTT
j_gene: TRBJ2-3; v_gene: TRBV2; abundance: -; d_gene: TRBD2; CDR3aa: CASKREVGADTQYF; CDR3nt: TGTGCCAGCAAACGGGAGGTGGGCGCAGATACGCAGTATTTT
j_gene: TRBJ2-2; v_gene: TRBV11-3; abundance: few; d_gene: -; CDR3aa: CASSLDLDGELFF; CDR3nt: TGTGCCAGCAGCTTAGATCTTGACGGGGAGCTGTTTTTT
j_gene: TRBJ1-2; v_gene: TRBV27; abundance: once; d_gene: -; CDR3aa: CASSVGRGFYGYTF; CDR3nt: TGTGCCAGCAGTGTAGGACGGGGTTTCTATGGCTACACCTTC
j_gene: TRBJ1-5; v_gene: TRBV19; abundance: few; d_gene: -; CDR3aa: CASIPGAGLRGNQPQHF; CDR3nt: TGTGCCAGTATTCCCGGGGCAGGGCTACGGGGCAATCAGCCCCAGCATTTT
j_gene: TRBJ2-1; v_gene: TRBV11-2; abundance: -; d_gene: -; CDR3aa: CASSLHGSATGNEQFF; CDR3nt: TGTGCCAGCAGCTTGCACGGGAGCGCTACTGGGAATGAGCAGTTCTTC
j_gene: TRBJ2-2; v_gene: TRBV6-6; abundance: once; d_gene: TRBD1; CDR3aa: CASSYDRGDTGELFF; CDR3nt: TGTGCCAGCAGTTATGACAGGGGGGACACCGGGGAGCTGTTTTTT
j_gene: TRBJ2-1; v_gene: TRBV6-6; abundance: -; d_gene: TRBD2; CDR3aa: CASSRTGTSGSNEQFF; CDR3nt: TGTGCCAGCAGTCGTACCGGGACTAGCGGGTCCAATGAGCAGTTCTTC
j_gene: TRBJ1-1; v_gene: TRBV23-1; abundance: -; d_gene: TRBD1; CDR3aa: CASSPRQGMGTEAFF; CDR3nt: TGCGCCAGCAGCCCCCGACAGGGTATGGGCACTGAAGCTTTCTTT
j_gene: TRBJ1-1; v_gene: TRBV18; abundance: -; d_gene: TRBD1; CDR3aa: CASSPRTGKSTEAFF; CDR3nt: TGTGCCAGCTCACCCCGGACAGGGAAAAGCACTGAAGCTTTCTTT
j_gene: TRBJ2-5; v_gene: TRBV2; abundance: once; d_gene: -; CDR3aa: CASTRGYTETQYF; CDR3nt: TGTGCCAGCACCAGAGGGTATACGGAGACCCAGTACTTC
j_gene: TRBJ1-2; v_gene: TRBV10-3; abundance: -; d_gene: -; CDR3aa: CAIEEGLNGYTF; CDR3nt: TGTGCCATAGAGGAGGGGCTCAATGGCTACACCTTC
j_gene: TRBJ1-1; v_gene: TRBV6-5; abundance: -; d_gene: -; CDR3aa: CASSYSTWGTEAFF; CDR3nt: TGTGCCAGCAGTTACTCGACCTGGGGCACTGAAGCTTTCTTT
j_gene: TRBJ1-1; v_gene: TRBV9; abundance: -; d_gene: TRBD1; CDR3aa: CASSGLGDREAFF; CDR3nt: TGTGCCAGCAGCGGTTTAGGGGACAGAGAAGCTTTCTTT
j_gene: TRBJ2-7; v_gene: TRBV7-3; abundance: -; d_gene: TRBD2; CDR3aa: CASSPDSGRPYEQYF; CDR3nt: TGTGCCAGCAGCCCCGATAGCGGGAGGCCCTACGAGCAGTACTTC
j_gene: TRBJ2-3; v_gene: TRBV29-1; abundance: -; d_gene: -; CDR3aa: CSVESSRSTDTQYF; CDR3nt: TGCAGCGTTGAAAGTAGCCGGTCGACAGATACGCAGTATTTT
j_gene: TRBJ2-7; v_gene: TRBV18; abundance: -; d_gene: -; CDR3aa: CASSLARLYEQYF; CDR3nt: TGTGCCAGCTCACTGGCGCGGCTGTACGAGCAGTACTTC
j_gene: TRBJ2-7; v_gene: TRBV25-1; abundance: -; d_gene: -; CDR3aa: CASSEYGEQYF; CDR3nt: TGTGCCAGCAGTGAGTACGGGGAGCAGTACTTC
j_gene: TRBJ1-2; v_gene: TRBV5-6; abundance: -; d_gene: -; CDR3aa: CASSESGTRGNYGYTF; CDR3nt: TGTGCCAGCAGCGAATCCGGGACAAGAGGGAACTATGGCTACACCTTC
j_gene: TRBJ2-2; v_gene: TRBV29-1; abundance: -; d_gene: -; CDR3aa: CSAGHSGELFF; CDR3nt: TGCAGCGCAGGGCACTCCGGGGAGCTGTTTTTT
j_gene: TRBJ1-5; v_gene: TRBV7-2; abundance: -; d_gene: -; CDR3aa: CASSWKGSSQPQHF; CDR3nt: TGTGCCAGCAGCTGGAAGGGGAGTAGTCAGCCCCAGCATTTT
j_gene: TRBJ1-4; v_gene: TRBV6-1; abundance: -; d_gene: TRBD1; CDR3aa: CASSEQGSNEKLFF; CDR3nt: TGTGCCAGCAGCGAACAGGGGAGTAATGAAAAACTGTTTTTT
j_gene: TRBJ1-1; v_gene: TRBV6-6; abundance: -; d_gene: -; CDR3aa: CASSYFVTVDYEAFF; CDR3nt: TGTGCCAGCAGTTACTTCGTTACGGTAGACTATGAAGCTTTCTTT
j_gene: TRBJ1-5; v_gene: TRBV6-5; abundance: few; d_gene: -; CDR3aa: CASRNDGNQPQHF; CDR3nt: TGTGCCAGCAGAAACGACGGAAATCAGCCCCAGCATTTT
j_gene: TRBJ1-2; v_gene: TRBV9; abundance: -; d_gene: -; CDR3aa: CASSESNTGYGYTF; CDR3nt: TGTGCCAGCAGCGAATCTAATACGGGCTATGGCTACACCTTC
j_gene: TRBJ2-5; v_gene: TRBV7-3; abundance: -; d_gene: -; CDR3aa: CASSSQGGETQYF; CDR3nt: TGTGCCAGCAGTTCCCAGGGGGGAGAGACCCAGTACTTC
j_gene: TRBJ1-2; v_gene: TRBV18; abundance: -; d_gene: -; CDR3aa: CASSPGHGGDGYTF; CDR3nt: TGTGCCAGCTCACCGGGCCATGGCGGGGATGGCTACACCTTC
j_gene: TRBJ2-5; v_gene: TRBV5-4; abundance: -; d_gene: TRBD1; CDR3aa: CASGRDSQETQYF; CDR3nt: TGTGCCAGCGGACGGGACAGTCAAGAGACCCAGTACTTC
j_gene: TRBJ2-1; v_gene: TRBV27; abundance: -; d_gene: TRBD1; CDR3aa: CASRPASTGDEQFF; CDR3nt: TGTGCCAGCAGGCCCGCCTCGACAGGGGATGAGCAGTTCTTC
j_gene: TRBJ1-1; v_gene: TRBV15; abundance: -; d_gene: TRBD1; CDR3aa: CATSRETGGRTEAFF; CDR3nt: TGTGCCACCAGCAGGGAGACAGGGGGGCGAACTGAAGCTTTCTTT